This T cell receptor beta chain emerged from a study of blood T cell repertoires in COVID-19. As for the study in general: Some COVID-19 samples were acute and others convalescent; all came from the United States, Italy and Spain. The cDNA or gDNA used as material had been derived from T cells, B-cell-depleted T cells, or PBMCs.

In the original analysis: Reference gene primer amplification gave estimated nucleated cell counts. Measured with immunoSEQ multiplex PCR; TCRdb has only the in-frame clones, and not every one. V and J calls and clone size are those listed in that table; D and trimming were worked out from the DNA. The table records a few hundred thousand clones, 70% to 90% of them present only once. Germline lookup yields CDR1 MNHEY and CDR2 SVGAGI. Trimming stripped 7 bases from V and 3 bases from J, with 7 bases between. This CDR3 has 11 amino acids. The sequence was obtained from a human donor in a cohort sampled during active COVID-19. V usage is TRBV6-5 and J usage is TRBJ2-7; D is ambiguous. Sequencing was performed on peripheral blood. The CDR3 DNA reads TGTGCCAGCAAAGCCGTCTACGAGCAGTACTTC. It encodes CASKAVYEQYF.